This is a list of T cell receptor beta chains from one sample in a study of T cell responses to AZD1222 COVID-19 vaccine. Some clones are missing from TCRdb's copy, which holds only in-frame ones; the method was immunoSEQ multiplex PCR. Of around 130,000 clones in the sample, about 89% are singletons; the top ten hold 5% to 5.5%. The specimen was peripheral blood, collected on day 0 of AZD1222 vaccination. The receptors were sampled from an adult in good health. Each CDR3 is given with its conserved first and last residue. Each record gives: V gene, J gene, clone size, D gene, CDR3 DNA, CDR3 protein. The D gene is left open where the match is weak. Rows give clone size only sometimes, using once, few, many, or a class for an expanded clone.

v_gene: TRBV5-1
j_gene: TRBJ2-5
abundance: .
d_gene: .
CDR3nt: TGCGCCAGCAGCTTGGAGGGCAGGGCGCGAGGTTTGGAGACCCAGTACTTC
CDR3aa: CASSLEGRARGLETQYF

v_gene: TRBV5-6
j_gene: TRBJ1-2
abundance: .
d_gene: .
CDR3nt: TGTGCCAGCAGCTTGGACGGGGGCAGGGACCTTTCCTTC
CDR3aa: CASSLDGGRDLSF

v_gene: TRBV6-1
j_gene: TRBJ2-3
abundance: .
d_gene: .
CDR3nt: TGTGCCAGCAGTGAAAGGGGGGGCGGAAGCACAGATACGCAGTATTTT
CDR3aa: CASSERGGGSTDTQYF

v_gene: TRBV30
j_gene: TRBJ1-5
abundance: once
d_gene: TRBD1
CDR3nt: TGTGCCTGGAGTTCACAGGGGAGGGTCAATCAGCCCCAGCATTTT
CDR3aa: CAWSSQGRVNQPQHF

v_gene: TRBV29-1
j_gene: TRBJ1-2
abundance: .
d_gene: .
CDR3nt: TGCAGCGTTGACAGGGACTTGACCTTTTATGGCTACACCTTC
CDR3aa: CSVDRDLTFYGYTF

v_gene: TRBV11-1
j_gene: TRBJ2-5
abundance: .
d_gene: TRBD1
CDR3nt: TGTGCCAGCAGCTTATATTCACAGGGGAAGACCCAGTACTTC
CDR3aa: CASSLYSQGKTQYF

v_gene: TRBV19
j_gene: TRBJ1-5
abundance: .
d_gene: .
CDR3nt: TGTGCCAGTAGCGGGGGGGTCAGGTCTATCAATCAGCCCCAGCATTTT
CDR3aa: CASSGGVRSINQPQHF

v_gene: TRBV6-2/TRBV6-3
j_gene: TRBJ2-3
abundance: .
d_gene: .
CDR3nt: TGTGCCAGCAGTTACAGGGTGCCGCCTACTACGCAGTATTTT
CDR3aa: CASSYRVPPTTQYF

v_gene: TRBV3-1/TRBV3-2
j_gene: TRBJ1-2
abundance: .
d_gene: TRBD1
CDR3nt: TGTGCCAGCAGCCAACCTGGACAGGGTTCCATTGCCGATGGCTACACCTTC
CDR3aa: CASSQPGQGSIADGYTF

v_gene: TRBV6-5
j_gene: TRBJ2-7
abundance: .
d_gene: .
CDR3nt: TGTGCCAGCACCCCGAGTAGTGGCGAGCAGTACTTC
CDR3aa: CASTPSSGEQYF

v_gene: TRBV11-2
j_gene: TRBJ1-2
abundance: .
d_gene: .
CDR3nt: TGTGCCAGCAGCTTTCCGACCCTTTCCCATGGCTACACCTTC
CDR3aa: CASSFPTLSHGYTF

v_gene: TRBV15
j_gene: TRBJ1-1
abundance: .
d_gene: .
CDR3nt: TGTGCCACCAGCTTAGGAAGTTTCCGCGGCACTGAAGCTTTCTTT
CDR3aa: CATSLGSFRGTEAFF

v_gene: TRBV2
j_gene: TRBJ2-5
abundance: .
d_gene: .
CDR3nt: TGTGCCAGCACAGAAGGCGGGGTATCGCGAGAGACCCAGTACTTC
CDR3aa: CASTEGGVSRETQYF

v_gene: TRBV28
j_gene: TRBJ2-7
abundance: .
d_gene: .
CDR3nt: TGTGCCAGCAGTTTCTGGGGGAGAAATTACTCCTACGAGCAGTACTTC
CDR3aa: CASSFWGRNYSYEQYF

v_gene: TRBV15
j_gene: TRBJ1-6
abundance: .
d_gene: .
CDR3nt: TGTGCCACCAGCATGGAGGTCGGCAATTCACCCCTCCACTTT
CDR3aa: CATSMEVGNSPLHF

v_gene: TRBV18
j_gene: TRBJ1-5
abundance: .
d_gene: .
CDR3nt: TGTGCCAGCTCACAAGGCAATCAGCCCCAGCATTTT
CDR3aa: CASSQGNQPQHF

v_gene: TRBV4-2
j_gene: TRBJ2-3
abundance: .
d_gene: .
CDR3nt: TGTGCCAGCAGCCAAGGGTGGTCCCCCGATACGCAGTATTTT
CDR3aa: CASSQGWSPDTQYF

v_gene: TRBV15
j_gene: TRBJ2-7
abundance: .
d_gene: .
CDR3nt: TGTGCCACTCGAGCATCGGGACGTTACGAGCAGTACTTC
CDR3aa: CATRASGRYEQYF

v_gene: TRBV28
j_gene: TRBJ2-3
abundance: .
d_gene: TRBD2
CDR3nt: TGTGCCAGCAGTCCCCGTGGTAGCGGGAGTTTCACAGATACGCAGTATTTT
CDR3aa: CASSPRGSGSFTDTQYF

v_gene: TRBV29-1
j_gene: TRBJ2-3
abundance: .
d_gene: TRBD1
CDR3nt: TGCAGCGCCGCGTGGGCAGGGGGTACAGATACGCAGTATTTT
CDR3aa: CSAAWAGGTDTQYF

v_gene: TRBV3-1/TRBV3-2
j_gene: TRBJ1-2
abundance: .
d_gene: TRBD1
CDR3nt: TGTGCCAGCAGCCAGGGCCAAGCCCCGGGACAGGGGGCGGGAGGCTACACCTTC
CDR3aa: CASSQGQAPGQGAGGYTF

v_gene: TRBV28
j_gene: TRBJ1-5
abundance: .
d_gene: TRBD1
CDR3nt: TGTGCCAGCAGTTTGCTCCCGGGACAGGGGCTGATTTATAGCAATCAGCCCCAGCATTTT
CDR3aa: CASSLLPGQGLIYSNQPQHF

v_gene: TRBV5-1
j_gene: TRBJ2-2
abundance: .
d_gene: .
CDR3nt: TGCGCCAGCAGCTTGGGGGACCGTGTGGTGCACGGGGAGCTGTTTTTT
CDR3aa: CASSLGDRVVHGELFF

v_gene: TRBV10-3
j_gene: TRBJ1-6
abundance: .
d_gene: .
CDR3nt: TGTGCCATCAACAGGGACCTGGGTTCACCCCTCCACTTT
CDR3aa: CAINRDLGSPLHF

v_gene: TRBV7-8
j_gene: TRBJ1-5
abundance: .
d_gene: TRBD1
CDR3nt: TGTGCCAGCAGCCGAGACAGGGGTGGATTTTGGCCCCAGCATTTT
CDR3aa: CASSRDRGGFWPQHF

v_gene: TRBV4-1
j_gene: TRBJ2-2
abundance: .
d_gene: .
CDR3nt: TGCGCCAGCAGCCAAGATGTTACCGGGGAGCTGTTTTTT
CDR3aa: CASSQDVTGELFF

v_gene: TRBV6-6
j_gene: TRBJ2-1
abundance: .
d_gene: .
CDR3nt: TGTGCCAGCAGCGAAAACAGGGTTAGCTCCTACAATGAGCAGTTCTTC
CDR3aa: CASSENRVSSYNEQFF

v_gene: TRBV5-1
j_gene: TRBJ1-1
abundance: .
d_gene: TRBD1
CDR3nt: TGCGCCAGCAGCTCAGGGACAGACTTAACCACTGAAGCTTTCTTT
CDR3aa: CASSSGTDLTTEAFF

v_gene: TRBV19
j_gene: TRBJ2-3
abundance: .
d_gene: TRBD2
CDR3nt: TGTGCCAGTAGACAACTAGCGGGAAGTCCAGATACGCAGTATTTT
CDR3aa: CASRQLAGSPDTQYF

v_gene: TRBV4-1
j_gene: TRBJ2-1
abundance: .
d_gene: TRBD2
CDR3nt: TGCGCCAGCAGCCAAGATTTAGCGGGAGTGGGGAATGAGCAGTTCTTC
CDR3aa: CASSQDLAGVGNEQFF

v_gene: TRBV9
j_gene: TRBJ1-1
abundance: .
d_gene: .
CDR3nt: TGTGCCAGCAGCCCGGGACCGATGAACACTGAAGCTTTCTTT
CDR3aa: CASSPGPMNTEAFF

v_gene: TRBV5-1
j_gene: TRBJ2-1
abundance: .
d_gene: .
CDR3nt: TGCGCCAGCAGCTTGGGAAGCCTCCGCTCCTACAATGAGCAGTTCTTC
CDR3aa: CASSLGSLRSYNEQFF

v_gene: TRBV5-4
j_gene: TRBJ2-1
abundance: .
d_gene: TRBD1
CDR3nt: TGTGCCAGCAGCTTTGGGACAGGGTACCCCAATGAGCAGTTCTTC
CDR3aa: CASSFGTGYPNEQFF

v_gene: TRBV6-5
j_gene: TRBJ1-2
abundance: once
d_gene: TRBD1
CDR3nt: TGTGCCAGCAGGTCGACAGGGGGCGCTGGCTATGGCTACACCTTC
CDR3aa: CASRSTGGAGYGYTF

v_gene: TRBV28
j_gene: TRBJ2-5
abundance: .
d_gene: .
CDR3nt: TGTGCCAGCAGCCAGGTGCAGGACCAGTACTTC
CDR3aa: CASSQVQDQYF

v_gene: TRBV2
j_gene: TRBJ2-7
abundance: .
d_gene: TRBD2
CDR3nt: TGTGCCAGCAGTGAAGGGACTAGCGGAACCTACGAGCAGTACTTC
CDR3aa: CASSEGTSGTYEQYF

v_gene: TRBV9
j_gene: TRBJ2-1
abundance: .
d_gene: TRBD1
CDR3nt: TGTGCCAGCAGCGTACAGGGGGACAATGAGCAGTTCTTC
CDR3aa: CASSVQGDNEQFF

v_gene: TRBV29-1
j_gene: TRBJ2-2
abundance: .
d_gene: .
CDR3nt: TGCAGCGGGGCCCTTAGACTCACCGGGGAGCTGTTTTTT
CDR3aa: CSGALRLTGELFF

v_gene: TRBV12-3/TRBV12-4
j_gene: TRBJ1-1
abundance: .
d_gene: .
CDR3nt: TGTGCCAGCAGATCCTACAGGTATGAAGCTTTCTTT
CDR3aa: CASRSYRYEAFF

v_gene: TRBV2
j_gene: TRBJ2-2
abundance: .
d_gene: TRBD2
CDR3nt: TGTGCCAGCAGGGAATTAGCGGGATCCACCGGGGAGCTGTTTTTT
CDR3aa: CASRELAGSTGELFF

v_gene: TRBV29-1
j_gene: TRBJ2-2
abundance: .
d_gene: .
CDR3nt: TGCAGCGTTACGGACAGACCAACGGGCACCGGGGAGCTGTTTTTT
CDR3aa: CSVTDRPTGTGELFF

v_gene: TRBV19
j_gene: TRBJ1-3
abundance: .
d_gene: .
CDR3nt: TGTGCCAGTAGCGGCCGGCCAGGGGCTGGAAACACCATATATTTT
CDR3aa: CASSGRPGAGNTIYF

v_gene: TRBV11-2
j_gene: TRBJ2-1
abundance: .
d_gene: TRBD2
CDR3nt: TGTGCCAGCAGCTTAGATGGGGCTAGCGGGACCTACAATGAGCAGTTCTTC
CDR3aa: CASSLDGASGTYNEQFF

v_gene: TRBV9
j_gene: TRBJ2-3
abundance: .
d_gene: .
CDR3nt: TGTGCCAGCAGCGTAGGCGCTAACGACGGCACAGATACGCAGTATTTT
CDR3aa: CASSVGANDGTDTQYF

v_gene: TRBV28
j_gene: TRBJ1-1
abundance: .
d_gene: .
CDR3nt: TGTGCCAGCTCCAAGTGGGGCATGAACACTGAAGCTTTCTTT
CDR3aa: CASSKWGMNTEAFF

v_gene: TRBV7-2
j_gene: TRBJ2-3
abundance: .
d_gene: .
CDR3nt: TGTGCCAGCACCAAGCAGAGCGGAGATACGCAGTATTTT
CDR3aa: CASTKQSGDTQYF

v_gene: TRBV27
j_gene: TRBJ2-7
abundance: .
d_gene: .
CDR3nt: TGTGCCAGCAGTAAAACAGGGAGTGTTGACGAGCAGTACTTC
CDR3aa: CASSKTGSVDEQYF

v_gene: TRBV27
j_gene: TRBJ2-1
abundance: .
d_gene: TRBD2
CDR3nt: TGTGCCAGCAGCCCCCAAGCGGGGGGATACAATGAGCAGTTCTTC
CDR3aa: CASSPQAGGYNEQFF

v_gene: TRBV19
j_gene: TRBJ1-1
abundance: .
d_gene: .
CDR3nt: TGTGCCAGTAGTACCTCTGCGGACCGGGGCGCCACTGAAGCTTTCTTT
CDR3aa: CASSTSADRGATEAFF

v_gene: TRBV5-1
j_gene: TRBJ1-5
abundance: .
d_gene: .
CDR3nt: TGCGCCAGCAGCGAGGGAGCGAGCAATCAGCCCCAGCATTTT
CDR3aa: CASSEGASNQPQHF

v_gene: TRBV12-3/TRBV12-4
j_gene: TRBJ2-1
abundance: .
d_gene: .
CDR3nt: TGTGCCAGCAGTTTCGGGAATCCGACCGTCTTC
CDR3aa: CASSFGNPTVF

v_gene: TRBV5-1
j_gene: TRBJ2-3
abundance: .
d_gene: TRBD2
CDR3nt: TGCGCCAGCATGGTAGCGGGAACAGATACGCAGTATTTT
CDR3aa: CASMVAGTDTQYF

v_gene: TRBV11-2
j_gene: TRBJ1-1
abundance: .
d_gene: .
CDR3nt: TGTGCCAGCAGCTTATGGCTGATTCCTGAGGAAGCTTTCTTT
CDR3aa: CASSLWLIPEEAFF

v_gene: TRBV7-9
j_gene: TRBJ2-3
abundance: .
d_gene: .
CDR3nt: TGTGCCAGCAGCTTTTACGCCACAGATACGCAGTATTTT
CDR3aa: CASSFYATDTQYF

v_gene: TRBV6-6
j_gene: TRBJ2-2
abundance: once
d_gene: TRBD1
CDR3nt: TGTGCCAGCAGTTACTCCAGACAGGGGCCGGCCGGGGAGCTGTTTTTT
CDR3aa: CASSYSRQGPAGELFF

v_gene: TRBV24-1
j_gene: TRBJ1-2
abundance: .
d_gene: .
CDR3nt: TGTGCCACCAGTGATTTGGAGGGGGATGATGGCTACACCTTC
CDR3aa: CATSDLEGDDGYTF

v_gene: TRBV5-1
j_gene: TRBJ2-7
abundance: .
d_gene: TRBD1
CDR3nt: TGCGCCAGCACCCAGCAGGGGGAAGAGCAGTACTTC
CDR3aa: CASTQQGEEQYF

v_gene: TRBV10-3
j_gene: TRBJ1-3
abundance: .
d_gene: .
CDR3nt: TGTGCCATCGGTCAGAGGGTAGAGGGAAACACCATATATTTT
CDR3aa: CAIGQRVEGNTIYF